The 3 T cell receptor beta chains below come from one sample, sequenced in a study of blood T cell repertoires in COVID-19. Sequenced by immunoSEQ multiplex PCR; TCRdb stores in-frame clones only, minus some. The data show approximately 190,000 clones, 84% seen once. Material: PBMCs or T cells enriched from blood (not recorded which). These receptors were taken from a woman younger than 45 who had been exposed to COVID-19.

The chain is built from TRBV7-9 and TRBJ1-2; no reliable D call. Germline CDR1 SEHNR, CDR2 FQNEAQ (reference sequence). V lost 1 base and J 4 bases, leaving 4 bases between the germline ends. CDR3 length: 12 amino acids. CDR3: CASSLDSYGYTF. The CDR3 DNA reads as TGTGCCAGCAGCTTAGACAGCTATGGCTACACCTTC. Based on the CDR3 plus reference TRBV7-9 and TRBJ1-2, the full variable domain is DTGVSQNPRHKITKRGQNVTFRCDPISEHNRLYWYRQTLGQGPEFLTYFQNEAQLEKSRLLSDRFSAERPKGSFSTLEIQRTEQGDSAMYLCASSLDSYGYTFGSGTRLTVV.

This sequence joins TRBV9 and TRBJ2-5, with 12 bases aligning to TRBD2. The length of the CDR3 is 18 residues. Germline lookup yields CDR1 SGDLS and CDR2 YYNGEE. V lost 1 base and J lost 3; bases outside the gene matches: 10. This CDR3 reads CASSVFPSLAGGKETQYF. The DNA for the CDR3 is TGTGCCAGCAGCGTATTTCCCTCGCTAGCGGGGGGGAAAGAGACCCAGTACTTC.

This clone was observed a handful of times. The chain joins TRBV11-2 to TRBJ2-1; D not resolved. CDR1 is SGHAT, CDR2 FQNNGV, per germline. Trimming stripped 6 bases from V and 9 bases from J, with 12 bases between. The CDR3 sequence is 12 residues long. CDR3: CASRQVLAEQFF. CDR3 sequence (DNA): TGTGCCAGCAGGCAGGTCCTTGCTGAGCAGTTCTTC. Combining the CDR3 with reference TRBV11-2 and TRBJ2-1 gives the whole variable domain EAGVAQSPRYKIIEKRQSVAFWCNPISGHATLYWYQQILGQGPKLLIQFQNNGVVDDSQLPKDRFSAERLKGVDSTLKIQPAKLEDSAVYLCASRQVLAEQFFGPGTRLTVL.